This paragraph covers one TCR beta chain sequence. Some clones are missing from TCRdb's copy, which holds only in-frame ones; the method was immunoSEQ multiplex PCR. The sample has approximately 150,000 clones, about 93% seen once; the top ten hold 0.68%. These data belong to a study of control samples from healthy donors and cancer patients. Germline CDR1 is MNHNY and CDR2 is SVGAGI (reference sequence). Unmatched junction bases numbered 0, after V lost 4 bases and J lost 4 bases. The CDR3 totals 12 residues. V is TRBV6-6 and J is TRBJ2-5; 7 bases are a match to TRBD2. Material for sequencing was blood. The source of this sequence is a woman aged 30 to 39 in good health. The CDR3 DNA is TGTGCCAGCAGTTCGGGAGGAGAGACCCAGTACTTC. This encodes CASSSGGETQYF.